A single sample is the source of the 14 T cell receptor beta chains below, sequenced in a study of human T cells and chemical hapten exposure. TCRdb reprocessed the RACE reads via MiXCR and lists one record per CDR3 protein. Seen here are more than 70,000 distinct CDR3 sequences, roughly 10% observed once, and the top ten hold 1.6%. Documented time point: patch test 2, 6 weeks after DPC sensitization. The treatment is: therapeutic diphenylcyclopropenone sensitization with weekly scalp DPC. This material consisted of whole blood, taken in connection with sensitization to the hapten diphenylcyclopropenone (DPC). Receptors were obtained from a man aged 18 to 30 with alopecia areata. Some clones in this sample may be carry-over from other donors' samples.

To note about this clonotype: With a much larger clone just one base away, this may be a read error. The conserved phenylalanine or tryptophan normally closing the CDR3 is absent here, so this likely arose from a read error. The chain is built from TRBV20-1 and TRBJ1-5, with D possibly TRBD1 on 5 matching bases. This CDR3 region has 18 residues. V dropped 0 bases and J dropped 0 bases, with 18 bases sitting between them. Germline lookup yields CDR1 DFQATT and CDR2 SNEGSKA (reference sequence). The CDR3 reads CSARDDSWGSPSNQPQHY. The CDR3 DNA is TGCAGTGCTAGAGATGACAGCTGGGGATCCCCTAGCAATCAGCCCCAGCATTAT.

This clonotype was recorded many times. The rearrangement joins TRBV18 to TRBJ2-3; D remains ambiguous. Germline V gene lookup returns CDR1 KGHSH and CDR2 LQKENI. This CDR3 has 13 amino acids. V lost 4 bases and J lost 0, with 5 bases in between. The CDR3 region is CASSLASTDTQYF. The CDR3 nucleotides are TGTGCCAGCTCACTCGCCAGCACAGATACGCAGTATTTT. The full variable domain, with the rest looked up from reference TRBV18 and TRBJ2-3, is NAGVMQNPRHLVRRRGQEARLRCSPMKGHSHVYWYRQLPEEGLKFMVYLQKENIIDESGMPKERFSAEFPKEGPSILRIQQVVRGDSAAYFCASSLASTDTQYFGPGTRLTVL.

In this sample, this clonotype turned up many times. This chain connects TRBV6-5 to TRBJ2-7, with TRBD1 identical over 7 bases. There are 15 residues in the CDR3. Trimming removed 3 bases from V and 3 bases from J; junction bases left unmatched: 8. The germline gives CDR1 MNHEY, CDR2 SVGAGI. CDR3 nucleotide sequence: TGTGCCAGCAGTTATGGGACAGAGGTCTTCTACGAGCAGTACTTC. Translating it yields CASSYGTEVFYEQYF.

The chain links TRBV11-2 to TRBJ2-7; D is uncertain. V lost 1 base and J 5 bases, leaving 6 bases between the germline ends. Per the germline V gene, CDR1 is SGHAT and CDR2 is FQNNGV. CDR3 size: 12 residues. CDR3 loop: CASSLVRDEQYV. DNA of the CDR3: TGTGCCAGCAGCTTAGTTCGTGACGAGCAGTACGTC.

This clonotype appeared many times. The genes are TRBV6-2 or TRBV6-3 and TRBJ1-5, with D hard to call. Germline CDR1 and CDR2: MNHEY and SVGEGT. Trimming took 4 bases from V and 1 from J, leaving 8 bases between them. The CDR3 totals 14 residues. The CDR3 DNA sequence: TGTGCCAGCAGTTGGGAAGGGAGCAATCAGCCCCAGCATTTT. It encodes CASSWEGSNQPQHF.

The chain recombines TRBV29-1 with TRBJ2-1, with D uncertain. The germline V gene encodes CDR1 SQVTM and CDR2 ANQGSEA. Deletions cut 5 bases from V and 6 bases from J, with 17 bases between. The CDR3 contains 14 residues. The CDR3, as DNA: TGCAGCGTTTGCTGGGAAGGGCGAGTCAATGAGCAGTTCTTC. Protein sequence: CSVCWEGRVNEQFF.

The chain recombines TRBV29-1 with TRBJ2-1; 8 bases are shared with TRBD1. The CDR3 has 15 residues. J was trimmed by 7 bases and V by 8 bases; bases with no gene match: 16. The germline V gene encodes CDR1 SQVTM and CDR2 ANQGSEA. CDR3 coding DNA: TGCAGCTTACGAAAAAAAGACAGGGGAGAGAATGAGCAGTTCTTC. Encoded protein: CSLRKKDRGENEQFF.

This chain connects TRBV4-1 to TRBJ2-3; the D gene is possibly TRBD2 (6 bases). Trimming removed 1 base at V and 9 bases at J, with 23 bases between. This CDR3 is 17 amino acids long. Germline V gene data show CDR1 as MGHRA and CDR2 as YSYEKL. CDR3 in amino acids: CASSQAYPTGGVGTQYF. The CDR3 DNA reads TGCGCCAGCAGCCAAGCCTACCCCACAGGAGGGGTTGGGACGCAGTATTTT.

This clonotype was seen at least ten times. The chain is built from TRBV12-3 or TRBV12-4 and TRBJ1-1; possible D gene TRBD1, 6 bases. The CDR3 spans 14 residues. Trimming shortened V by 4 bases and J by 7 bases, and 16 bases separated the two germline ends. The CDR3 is CASSSLGRGGEAFF. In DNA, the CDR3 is TGTGCCAGCAGTTCCCTGGGCAGGGGTGGTGAAGCTTTCTTT.

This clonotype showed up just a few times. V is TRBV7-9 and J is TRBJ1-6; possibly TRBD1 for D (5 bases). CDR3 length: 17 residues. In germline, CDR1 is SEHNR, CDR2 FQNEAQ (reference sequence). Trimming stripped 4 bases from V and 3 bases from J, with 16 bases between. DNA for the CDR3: TGTGCCAGCAGCTCAAGGGACGGAGCCGTCTATAATTCACCCCTCCACTTT. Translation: CASSSRDGAVYNSPLHF.

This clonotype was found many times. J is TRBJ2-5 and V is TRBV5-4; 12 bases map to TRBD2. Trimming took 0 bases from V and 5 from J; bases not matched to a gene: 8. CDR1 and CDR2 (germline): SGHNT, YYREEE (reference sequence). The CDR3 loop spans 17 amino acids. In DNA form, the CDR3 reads TGTGCCAGCAGCTTGGGGCTAGCGGGGGGGCCAGATGAGACCCAGTACTTC. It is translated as CASSLGLAGGPDETQYF.

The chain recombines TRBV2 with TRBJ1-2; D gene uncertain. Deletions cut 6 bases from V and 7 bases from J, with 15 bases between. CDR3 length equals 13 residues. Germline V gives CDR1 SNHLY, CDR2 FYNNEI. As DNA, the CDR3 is TGTGCCAGCAGGTTGAGTTCGGACGGTGGCTACACCTTC. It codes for CASRLSSDGGYTF.

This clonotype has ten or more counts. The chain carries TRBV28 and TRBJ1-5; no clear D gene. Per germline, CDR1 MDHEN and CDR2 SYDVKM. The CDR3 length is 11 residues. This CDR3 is CGGSSNQPQHF. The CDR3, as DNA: TGTGGAGGTTCGAGCAATCAGCCCCAGCATTTT. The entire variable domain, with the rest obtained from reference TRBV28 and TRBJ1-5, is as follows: DVKVTQSSRYLVKRTGEKVFLECVQDMDHENMFWYRQDPGLGLRLIYFSYDVKMKEKGDIPEGYSVSREKKERFSLILESASTNQTSMYLCGGSSNQPQHFGDGTRLSIL.

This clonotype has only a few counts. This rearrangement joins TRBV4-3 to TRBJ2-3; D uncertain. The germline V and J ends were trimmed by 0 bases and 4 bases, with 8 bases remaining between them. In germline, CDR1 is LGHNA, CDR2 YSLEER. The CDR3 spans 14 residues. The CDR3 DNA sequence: TGCGCCAGCAGCCAAGATCCCGGGTCAGATACGCAGTATTTT. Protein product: CASSQDPGSDTQYF.